This TCR beta chain was sequenced in a study of cytomegalovirus exposure and HLA in healthy donors. Trimming stripped 2 bases from V and 5 bases from J, with 9 bases between. Germline loops: CDR1 SGHTA, CDR2 FQGNSA. The CDR3 extends over 13 amino acids. It was with 60 Vbeta and 13 Jbeta primers that the PCR ran. Libraries were prepared by immunoSEQ multiplex PCR; TCRdb keeps only in-frame clonotypes and omits some of them. The repertoire holds some 110,000 clones, more than 70% seen once, with roughly a sixth in the top ten. Specimen: PBMCs. The J gene is TRBJ1-1, the V gene TRBV7-2; no clear D. The receptor was isolated from a man aged 50 to 60 in good health and CMV-seropositive. The CDR3 sequence: CASSLTPRTEAFF. The CDR3 DNA sequence: TGTGCCAGCAGCTTAACCCCCAGGACTGAAGCTTTCTTT. Filled out from reference TRBV7-2 and TRBJ1-1, the complete variable domain reads GAGVSQSPSNKVTEKGKDVELRCDPISGHTALYWYRQSLGQGLEFLIYFQGNSAPDKSGLPSDRFSAERTGGSVSTLTIQRTQQEDSAVYLCASSLTPRTEAFFGQGTRLTVV.